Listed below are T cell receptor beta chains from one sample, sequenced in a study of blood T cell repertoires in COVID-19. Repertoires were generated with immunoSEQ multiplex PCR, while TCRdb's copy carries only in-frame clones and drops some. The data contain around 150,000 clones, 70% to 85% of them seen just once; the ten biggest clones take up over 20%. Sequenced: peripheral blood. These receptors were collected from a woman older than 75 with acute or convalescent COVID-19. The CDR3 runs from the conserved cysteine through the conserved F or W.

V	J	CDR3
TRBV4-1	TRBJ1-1	CASSQDTPLLVRGETEAFF
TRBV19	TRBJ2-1	CASSIPPSGRAGREQFF
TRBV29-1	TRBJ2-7	CSVSTPYEQYF
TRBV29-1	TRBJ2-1	CSGERSSYNEQFF
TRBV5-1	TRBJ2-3	CASSGWEGPDREDTDTQYF
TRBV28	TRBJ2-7	CASSPGTSGGGYEQYF
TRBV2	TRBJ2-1	CASSEAGTSQFF
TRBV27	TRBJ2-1	CASNFGGRHNEQFF
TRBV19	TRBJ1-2	CASSIYRANYGYTF
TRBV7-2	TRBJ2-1	CASSPFLAGQAYNEQFF
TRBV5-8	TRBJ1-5	CASSLGQDDQPQHF
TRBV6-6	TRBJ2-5	CASRNMDRVETQYF
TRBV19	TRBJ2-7	CASSSGTSSYEQYF
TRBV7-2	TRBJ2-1	CASSLMSRWNEQFF
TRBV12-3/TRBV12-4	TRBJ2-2	CASSPYTGELFF
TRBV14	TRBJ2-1	CASSPQREGRNEQFF
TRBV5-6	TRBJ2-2	CASSLLAGEGTGELFF
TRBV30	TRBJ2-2	CAWEHRLNTGELFF
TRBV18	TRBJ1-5	CASSPGTGQRPQHF
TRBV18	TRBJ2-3	CASSKTVSTDTQYF
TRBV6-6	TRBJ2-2	CATSQGRGTGELFF
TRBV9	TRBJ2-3	CASSVAEADTQYF
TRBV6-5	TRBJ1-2	CASSYGQGTIGYTF
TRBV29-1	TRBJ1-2	CSVEPGVGNYGYTF
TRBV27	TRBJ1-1	CASSLTPDRGYTEAFF
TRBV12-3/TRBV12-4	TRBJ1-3	CASSWSTGNTIYF
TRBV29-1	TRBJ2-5	CSTGLAEETQYF
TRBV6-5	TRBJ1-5	CASSRTGKRDQPQHF
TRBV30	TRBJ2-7	CAWSLGTPNYEQYF
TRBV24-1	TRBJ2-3	CATSGGSTDTQYF
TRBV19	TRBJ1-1	CASSLTVNTEAFF
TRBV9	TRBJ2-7	CASSPSGAHYEQYF
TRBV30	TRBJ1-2	CAWNSGLRGYTF
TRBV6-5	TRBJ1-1	CASSATKQGNTEAFF
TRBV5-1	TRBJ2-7	CASSLVGRGEQYF
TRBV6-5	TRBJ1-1	CASRPSPNTEAFF
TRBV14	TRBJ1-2	CASSQGGTPRNYGYTF
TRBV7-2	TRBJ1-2	CASSPKRLGFLGYTF
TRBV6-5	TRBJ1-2	CATQAATGTGVGYTF
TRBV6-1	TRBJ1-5	CASSEAGLRGQAGYQPQHF
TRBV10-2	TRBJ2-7	CASSDRSGRGTYEQYF
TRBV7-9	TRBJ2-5	CASSLLRPSGRHQETQYF
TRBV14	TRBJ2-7	CASSPRWATSGSAEQYF
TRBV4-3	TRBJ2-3	CASSQDGDFTSTDTQYF
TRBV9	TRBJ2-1	CASSVEGGTSYEQFF
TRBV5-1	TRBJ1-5	CASSWGGTGSNQPQHF